This T cell receptor (beta chain) was profiled in a study of cytomegalovirus exposure and HLA in healthy donors. Data came from immunoSEQ multiplex PCR; TCRdb stores just in-frame clones and leaves some out. The repertoire includes approximately 59,000 clones, 85% to 95% of them detected once, and over 1.5% sits in the top ten. This clone was found once. The receptor was derived from a woman between 18 and 30 years old in good health and CMV-seropositive. Material: PBMCs.

CDR3 nucleotide sequence: TGCGCCAGCAGCCAAGGGGGACAGGGGGGCGGTGGCTACACCTTC. It codes for CASSQGGQGGGGYTF. The rearrangement uses TRBV4-3 and TRBJ1-2, with 11 nucleotides matching TRBD1. Germline V gene sequence: CDR1 LGHNA, CDR2 YSLEER. After removal of 1 base from V and 7 bases from J, the junction contained 5 bases not matched to a gene. The CDR3 loop spans 15 amino acids.